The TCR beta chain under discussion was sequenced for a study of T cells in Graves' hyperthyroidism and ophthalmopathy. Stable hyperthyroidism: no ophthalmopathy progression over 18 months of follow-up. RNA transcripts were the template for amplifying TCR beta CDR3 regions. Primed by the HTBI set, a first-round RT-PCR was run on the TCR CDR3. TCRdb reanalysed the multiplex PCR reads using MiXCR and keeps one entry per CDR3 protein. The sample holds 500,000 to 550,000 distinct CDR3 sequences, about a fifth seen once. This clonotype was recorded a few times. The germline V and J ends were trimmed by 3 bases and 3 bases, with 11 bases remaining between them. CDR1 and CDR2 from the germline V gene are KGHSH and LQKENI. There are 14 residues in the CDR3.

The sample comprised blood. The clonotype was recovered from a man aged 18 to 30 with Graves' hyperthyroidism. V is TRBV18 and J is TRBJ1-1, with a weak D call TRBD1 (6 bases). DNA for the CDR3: TGTGCCAGCTCACCCTCGGGACAACACACTGAAGCTTTCTTT. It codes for CASSPSGQHTEAFF. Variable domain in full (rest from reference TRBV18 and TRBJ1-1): NAGVMQNPRHLVRRRGQEARLRCSPMKGHSHVYWYRQLPEEGLKFMVYLQKENIIDESGMPKERFSAEFPKEGPSILRIQQVVRGDSAAYFCASSPSGQHTEAFFGQGTRLTVV.